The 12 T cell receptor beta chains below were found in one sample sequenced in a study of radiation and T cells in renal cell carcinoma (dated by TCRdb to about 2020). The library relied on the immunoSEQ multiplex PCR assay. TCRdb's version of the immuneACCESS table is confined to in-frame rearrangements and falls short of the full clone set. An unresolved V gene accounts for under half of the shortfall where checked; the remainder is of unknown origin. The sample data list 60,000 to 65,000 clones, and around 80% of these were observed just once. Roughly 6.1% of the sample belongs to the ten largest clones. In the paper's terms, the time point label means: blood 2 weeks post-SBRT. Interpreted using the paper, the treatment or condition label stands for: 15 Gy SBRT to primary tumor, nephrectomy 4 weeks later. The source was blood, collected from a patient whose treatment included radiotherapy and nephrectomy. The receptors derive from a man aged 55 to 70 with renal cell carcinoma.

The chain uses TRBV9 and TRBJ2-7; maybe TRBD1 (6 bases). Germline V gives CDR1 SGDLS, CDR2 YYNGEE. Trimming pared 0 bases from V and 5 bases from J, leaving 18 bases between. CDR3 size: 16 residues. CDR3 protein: CASSVGQAPLRDEQYF. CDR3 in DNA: TGTGCCAGCAGCGTAGGACAGGCCCCGCTTCGGGACGAGCAGTACTTC.

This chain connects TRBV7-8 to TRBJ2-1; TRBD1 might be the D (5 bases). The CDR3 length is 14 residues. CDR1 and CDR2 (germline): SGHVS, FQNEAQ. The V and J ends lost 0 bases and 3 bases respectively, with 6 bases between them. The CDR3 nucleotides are TGTGCCAGCAGCTTAGCAGGGGACTACAATGAGCAGTTCTTC. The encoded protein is CASSLAGDYNEQFF.

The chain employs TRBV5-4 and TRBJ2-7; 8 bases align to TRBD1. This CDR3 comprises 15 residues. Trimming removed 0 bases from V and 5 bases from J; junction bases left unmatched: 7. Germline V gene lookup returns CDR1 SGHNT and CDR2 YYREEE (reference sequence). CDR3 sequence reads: CASSLDQGAPHEQYF. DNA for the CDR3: TGTGCCAGCAGCTTGGATCAGGGGGCGCCCCACGAGCAGTACTTC. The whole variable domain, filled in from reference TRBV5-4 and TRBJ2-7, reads ETGVTQSPTHLIKTRGQQVTLRCSSQSGHNTVSWYQQALGQGPQFIFQYYREEENGRGNFPPRFSGLQFPNYSSELNVNALELDDSALYLCASSLDQGAPHEQYFGPGTRLTVT.

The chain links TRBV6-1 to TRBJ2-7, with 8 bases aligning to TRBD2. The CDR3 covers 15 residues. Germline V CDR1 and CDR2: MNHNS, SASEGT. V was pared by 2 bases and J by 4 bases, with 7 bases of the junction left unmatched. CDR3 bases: TGTGCCAGCAGTGAACGGGAGGGTTCAAGGTACGAGCAGTACTTC. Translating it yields CASSEREGSRYEQYF.

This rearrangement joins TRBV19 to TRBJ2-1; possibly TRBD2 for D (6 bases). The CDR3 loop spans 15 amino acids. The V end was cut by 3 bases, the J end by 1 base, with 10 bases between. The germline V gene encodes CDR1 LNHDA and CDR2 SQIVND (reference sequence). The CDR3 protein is CASSIRGSSYNEQFF. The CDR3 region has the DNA TGTGCCAGTAGTATTCGGGGGAGTTCCTACAATGAGCAGTTCTTC.

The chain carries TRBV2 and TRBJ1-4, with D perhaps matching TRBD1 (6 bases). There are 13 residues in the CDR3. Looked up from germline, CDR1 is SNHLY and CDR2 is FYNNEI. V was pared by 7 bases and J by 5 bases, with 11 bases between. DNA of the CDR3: TGTGCCAGCAACCCGGACAGAAATGAAAAACTGTTTTTT. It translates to CASNPDRNEKLFF.

CDR3: CASQPLTGGQETQYF. As DNA, the CDR3 is TGTGCCAGCCAACCTTTGACAGGCGGACAAGAGACCCAGTACTTC. This chain connects TRBV2 to TRBJ2-5, with a tentative D call TRBD1 (6 bases). This CDR3 has 15 residues. The germline CDR1 and CDR2 sequences are SNHLY and FYNNEI. V was trimmed by 8 bases and J by 2 bases, leaving 18 bases between them.

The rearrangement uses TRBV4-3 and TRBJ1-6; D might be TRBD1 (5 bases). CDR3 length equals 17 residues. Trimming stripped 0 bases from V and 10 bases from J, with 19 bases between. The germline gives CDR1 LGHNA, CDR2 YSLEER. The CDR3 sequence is CASSQDLRGRGWSPLHF. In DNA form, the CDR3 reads TGCGCCAGCAGCCAAGATTTAAGAGGGAGGGGATGGTCACCCCTCCACTTT.

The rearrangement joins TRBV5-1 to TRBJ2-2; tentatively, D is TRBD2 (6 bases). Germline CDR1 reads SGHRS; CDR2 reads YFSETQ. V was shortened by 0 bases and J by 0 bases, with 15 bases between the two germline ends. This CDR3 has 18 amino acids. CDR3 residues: CASSLAPLASANTGELFF. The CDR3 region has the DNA TGCGCCAGCAGCTTGGCCCCTCTAGCGTCCGCGAACACCGGGGAGCTGTTTTTT. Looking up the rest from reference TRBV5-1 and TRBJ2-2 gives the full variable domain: KAGVTQTPRYLIKTRGQQVTLSCSPISGHRSVSWYQQTPGQGLQFLFEYFSETQRNKGNFPGRFSGRQFSNSRSEMNVSTLELGDSALYLCASSLAPLASANTGELFFGEGSRLTVL.

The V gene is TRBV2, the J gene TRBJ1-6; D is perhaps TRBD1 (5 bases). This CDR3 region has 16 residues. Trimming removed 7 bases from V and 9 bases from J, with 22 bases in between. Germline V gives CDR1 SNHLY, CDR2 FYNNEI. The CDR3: CASIPPSQGTSSPLHF. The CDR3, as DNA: TGTGCCAGCATTCCCCCCAGTCAGGGTACTTCTTCACCCCTCCACTTT.

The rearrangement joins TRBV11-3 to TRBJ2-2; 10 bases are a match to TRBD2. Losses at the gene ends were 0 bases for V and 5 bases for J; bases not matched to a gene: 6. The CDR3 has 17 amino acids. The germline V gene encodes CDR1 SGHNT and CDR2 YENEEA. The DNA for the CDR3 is TGTGCCAGCAGCTTAGAAAGGGCTAGCGGGAGAACCGGGGAGCTGTTTTTT. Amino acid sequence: CASSLERASGRTGELFF.

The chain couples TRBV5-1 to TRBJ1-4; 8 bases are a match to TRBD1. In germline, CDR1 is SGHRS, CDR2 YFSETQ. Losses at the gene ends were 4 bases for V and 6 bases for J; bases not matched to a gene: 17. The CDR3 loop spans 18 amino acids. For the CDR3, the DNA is TGCGCCAGCAGCGATTGGACAGGGATGCTAGGGGATGATGAAAAACTGTTTTTT. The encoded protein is CASSDWTGMLGDDEKLFF.